Below, one T cell receptor (beta chain) is given with its context. Its antigen has not been determined. No much larger clonotype is one base removed from it; base qualities were not supplied. TCRdb names Illumina HiSeq 2500 as the instrument used. Quantitative 5'-RACE with molecular barcodes was used to prepare TCR beta libraries. The study's processing was this. A new computational method based on a probabilistic model of VDJ rearrangement was used to identify disease-linked TCR variants. TCRdb took the public reads, trimmed them with fastp at Q25, ran MiXCR for clone calling and kept in-frame beta chains. Under each unique CDR3 protein, matching rows form one entry showing the most common genes and DNA. TCRdb, not the original authors, processed these V and J calls. The sample yields about 800,000 distinct CDR3 sequences; roughly 12% were counted once. The ten largest make up approximately 0.46% of the sample.

Its CDR3 holds 14 amino acids, cysteine through phenylalanine. Only CDR3 DNA is held: 42 bases, read in frame from base 1. As encoded in the germline V gene (reference sequence), CDR1 is LNHDA while CDR2 is SQIVND. V drops 0 bases and J drops 4 bases, leaving 9 bases in between. The source of the sample is a study of CD8 T cells in ankylosing spondylitis listed by TCRdb under 2017. At the level of the whole study: The study profiled T cell receptor beta repertoires in healthy donors and ankylosing spondylitis patients to find disease-linked TCR variants. In total, the full study cohort was made up of some 100 healthy donors and about two dozen ankylosing spondylitis patients. Peripheral blood was sampled, and synovial fluid was also collected from ankylosing spondylitis patients.

Overall study results and their limits: In peripheral blood, the disease-linked clones were found at relatively low frequencies and had a CD8+ phenotype. Blood from ankylosing spondylitis patients appeared to be characterized by a TCR beta motif made up of several highly homologous amino acid variants. Significant enrichment of the disease-linked clones was reported in matched synovial fluid samples from ankylosing spondylitis patients. Some motif variants had previously been reported in the synovial fluid and blood of reactive arthritis patients, which suggests shared mechanisms of disease initiation.

The TCR comes from a male donor with ankylosing spondylitis. Sequenced: blood, either unsorted or a sorted T cell fraction (not recorded which). Recombination joined TRBV19 with TRBJ1-2, with the D segment identity uncertain. The sequence in DNA is TGTGCCAGTAGTATAGAGGGAAGGCTCTATGGCTACACCTTC. This translates into CASSIEGRLYGYTF.